Below are 18 T cell receptor beta chains sequenced from a single sample in a study of technical replicates of blood from several donors. Generated by immunoSEQ multiplex PCR, the TCRdb table keeps only in-frame clones and is missing some. This sample carries approximately 80,000 clones, 89% of them seen once, and the ten largest clones take roughly 0.38%. The sequencing sample was made of T cells isolated from PBMCs. The receptors derive from a human donor in good health.

This clone was observed once. The chain combines TRBV29-1 with TRBJ1-5, with D possibly being TRBD1 (6 bases). Germline CDR1 SQVTM, CDR2 ANQGSEA. The CDR3 contains 12 residues. Trimming cost V 3 bases and J 6 bases, with 9 bases left between them. The CDR3 DNA is TGCAGCGTTGAGGTAGGGGGTCAGCCCCAGCATTTT. Translated: CSVEVGGQPQHF. Combining the CDR3 with reference TRBV29-1 and TRBJ1-5 gives the whole variable domain SAVISQKPSRDICQRGTSLTIQCQVDSQVTMMFWYRQQPGQSLTLIATANQGSEATYESGFVIDKFPISRPNLTFSTLTVSNMSPEDSSIYLCSVEVGGQPQHFGDGTRLSIL.

The chain uses TRBV15 and TRBJ1-2, with 8 positions matching TRBD1. The germline gives CDR1 LNHNV, CDR2 YYDKDF (reference sequence). The V gene end was trimmed by 1 base and the J gene end by 8 bases; junction bases not matched to a gene: 3. The CDR3 has 13 residues. CDR3 in DNA: TGTGCCACCAGCAGAGGGACAGGGATGGGCTACACCTTC. Translated: CATSRGTGMGYTF.

The rearrangement links TRBV6-5 to TRBJ1-1, with D perhaps TRBD1 (6 bases). V was trimmed by 5 bases and J by 5 bases, leaving 18 bases between them. Germline lookup yields CDR1 MNHEY and CDR2 SVGAGI. The CDR3 length is 15 residues. CDR3 sequence: CASSPPVGGRTEAFF. The DNA of the CDR3 is TGTGCCAGCAGTCCCCCGGTGGGGGGGCGTACTGAAGCTTTCTTT.

This clone was detected a few times. The rearrangement joins TRBV20-1 to TRBJ1-1, with TRBD1 matching 7 bases. In germline, CDR1 is DFQATT, CDR2 SNEGSKA (reference sequence). J gave up 8 bases and V 8 bases, and 8 bases lay outside the gene matches. The CDR3 consists of 11 residues. This chain's CDR3 is CSTDRAREAFF. In DNA form, the CDR3 reads TGCAGTACCGACAGGGCGAGGGAAGCTTTCTTT.

This clone was seen once. The chain couples TRBV4-1 to TRBJ1-1, with 7 bases aligning to TRBD1. Germline CDR1 and CDR2: MGHRA and YSYEKL. V lost 4 bases to trimming and J lost 4 bases; unmatched junction nucleotides: 12. The CDR3 runs 16 residues. DNA of the CDR3: TGCGCCAGCAGCCTACAGGAAGGGGGCCCCGGCACTGAAGCTTTCTTT. Residues: CASSLQEGGPGTEAFF.

This clone was counted once. Here the CDR3 DNA reads TGCAGCGTTGTGGACAGGGATGGCTACAATGAGCAGTTCTTC. This translates into CSVVDRDGYNEQFF. This chain joins TRBV29-1 and TRBJ2-1; 8 bases are a match to TRBD1. After removal of 4 bases from V and 3 bases from J, the junction contained 5 bases not matched to a gene. The CDR3 length is 14 residues. The germline CDR1 and CDR2 sequences are SQVTM and ANQGSEA.

This sequence joins TRBV6-5 and TRBJ2-7; 9 bases match TRBD1. The CDR3 has 15 amino acids. V shed 5 bases and J 2 bases; nucleotides not matched to a gene: 7. The V gene's germline CDR1 is MNHEY and CDR2 SVGAGI. CDR3 nucleotides: TGTGCCAGCAGTAAACCGGGACAGGGACCCTACGAGCAGTACTTC. Protein product: CASSKPGQGPYEQYF.

This clone was picked up one time. The chain combines TRBV5-6 with TRBJ1-2; D may be TRBD1 (5 bases). V was shortened by 4 bases and J by 6 bases, with 16 bases between the two germline ends. There are 14 residues in the CDR3. From germline, CDR1 is SGHDT and CDR2 YYEEEE. The CDR3 spells CASSPTRQDNGYTF. The CDR3 nucleotides read TGTGCCAGCAGCCCGACCCGGCAGGACAATGGCTACACCTTC.

This clone was found once. The genes are TRBV4-1 and TRBJ2-1, with no clear D. V lost 0 bases, J lost 0 bases, and 12 bases lay in between. Per the germline V gene, CDR1 is MGHRA and CDR2 is YSYEKL. This CDR3 has 17 residues. The CDR3 bases are TGCGCCAGCAGCCAAGATGGAGACCGGAGCTCCTACAATGAGCAGTTCTTC. Its protein is CASSQDGDRSSYNEQFF.

The chain combines TRBV15 with TRBJ2-5; a weak D match, TRBD2 (6 bases). CDR1 LNHNV and CDR2 YYDKDF come from the germline V gene (reference sequence). The CDR3 extends over 17 amino acids. V shed 0 bases and J shed 2 bases, with 16 bases lying between them. The CDR3 protein is CATSRDLTSILQETQYF. CDR3 bases: TGTGCCACCAGCAGAGACTTGACTAGTATACTACAAGAGACCCAGTACTTC.

This clone was counted a single time. The gene calls are TRBV10-3 and TRBJ1-2; D perhaps matches TRBD1 (6 bases). Germline V gives CDR1 ENHRY, CDR2 SYGVKD. The germline V and J ends were trimmed by 2 bases and 8 bases, with 12 bases remaining between them. The CDR3 totals 13 residues. The CDR3 reads CAISELQGSGYTF. CDR3 coding DNA: TGTGCCATCAGTGAGCTACAGGGTAGCGGCTACACCTTC.

The chain joins TRBV13 to TRBJ2-1; TRBD2 aligns across 7 bases. Germline values: CDR1 PRHDT, CDR2 FYEKMQ (reference sequence). The CDR3 consists of 15 residues. The V segment lost 5 bases and the J segment 5 bases; nucleotides outside the gene matches: 9. CDR3 DNA: TGTGCCAGCAGCCACATGGGGGGGTTCGACAATGAGCAGTTCTTC. As protein: CASSHMGGFDNEQFF.

J is TRBJ1-2 and V is TRBV6-1; D possibly corresponds to TRBD1 (5 bases). This CDR3 has 11 amino acids. Trimming took off 4 bases at V and 6 bases at J, with 6 bases between the two ends. The V gene's germline CDR1 is MNHNS and CDR2 SASEGT. Written as DNA, the CDR3 is TGTGCCAGCAGTGGGACAAATGGCTACACCTTC. Translated: CASSGTNGYTF.

This clone has a single count. The rearrangement uses TRBV27 and TRBJ2-3; TRBD2 matches at 9 bases. The CDR3 has 15 residues. The V and J ends lost 5 bases and 1 base, in that order; junction bases with no gene match: 4. Germline assignment: CDR1 MNHEY and CDR2 SMNVEV (reference sequence). This CDR3 reads CASSRPSGGTDTQYF. The DNA for the CDR3 is TGTGCCAGCAGTAGACCTAGCGGGGGCACAGATACGCAGTATTTT.

The chain links TRBV18 to TRBJ1-2, with TRBD1 as a possible D gene (5 bases). Germline CDR1 reads KGHSH; CDR2 reads LQKENI. Trimming stripped 3 bases from V and 4 bases from J, with 12 bases between. The CDR3 runs to 14 residues. The CDR3 here is CASSPGQNIYGYTF. The CDR3, as DNA: TGTGCCAGCTCACCGGGGCAGAATATCTATGGCTACACCTTC.

The genes are TRBV10-1 and TRBJ2-1; D unclear. The CDR3 totals 13 residues. The germline V gene encodes CDR1 WNHNN and CDR2 SYGVQD (reference sequence). V was shortened by 5 bases and J by 6 bases, with 11 bases between the two germline ends. CDR3: CASSLGYSNEQFF. CDR3 coding DNA: TGCGCCAGCAGTTTAGGCTACAGCAATGAGCAGTTCTTC.

This sequence joins TRBV19 and TRBJ2-3, with D possibly TRBD2 on 5 matching bases. CDR3 length equals 14 residues. Looked up from germline, CDR1 is LNHDA and CDR2 is SQIVND (reference sequence). The V gene lost 5 bases and the J gene lost 0 bases, with 9 bases spanning the gap. CDR3 in amino acids: CASSGWTSTDTQYF. CDR3 nucleotide sequence: TGTGCCAGTAGTGGATGGACTAGCACAGATACGCAGTATTTT.

This clone has only one observation. The chain couples TRBV6-4 to TRBJ2-3, with D maybe TRBD1 (6 bases). The germline V gene encodes CDR1 MRHNA and CDR2 SNTAGT. Between the trimmed V and J ends, which lost 5 bases and 2 bases, there was a span of 8 bases. The CDR3 is 13 residues long. CDR3 sequence reads: CASSNRVTDTQYF. The CDR3 DNA sequence: TGTGCCAGCAGTAACAGGGTCACAGATACGCAGTATTTT.